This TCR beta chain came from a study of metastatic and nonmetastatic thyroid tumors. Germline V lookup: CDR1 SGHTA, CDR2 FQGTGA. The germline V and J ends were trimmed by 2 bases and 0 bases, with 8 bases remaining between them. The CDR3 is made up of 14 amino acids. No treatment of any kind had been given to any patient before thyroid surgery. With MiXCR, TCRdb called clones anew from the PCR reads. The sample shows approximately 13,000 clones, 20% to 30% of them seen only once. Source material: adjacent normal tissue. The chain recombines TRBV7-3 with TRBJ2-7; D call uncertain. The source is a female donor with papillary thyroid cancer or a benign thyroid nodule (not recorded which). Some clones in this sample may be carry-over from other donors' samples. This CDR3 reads CASSLYTGSYEQYF. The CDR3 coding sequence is TGTGCCAGCAGCTTATATACGGGCTCCTACGAGCAGTACTTC.